This entry lists 21 T cell receptor beta chains sequenced from one sample in a study of T cells expressing NK-cell markers (dated by TCRdb to the early 2020s). Receptors were amplified or captured by 5' RACE. The sequencing machine was an Illumina HiSeq 2000. TCRdb reprocessed the reads, so every CDR3 protein sequence counts as one entry and DNA is not shown. The sample table on file contains 400,000 to 550,000 distinct CDR3 sequences. 6% to 8% of the sample belongs to the ten largest clones. Sequences were obtained from blood T cells: a sorted CD56 or NKG2C T cell subset, CD4+ or CD8+ T cells, or bulk PBMC T cells (not recorded which). All receptors come from a woman between 18 and 70 years old in good health.

V and J are TRBV10-3 and TRBJ1-1; TCRdb selects TRBD1, and the lack of DNA leaves this call unchecked. Per germline, CDR1 ENHRY and CDR2 SYGVKD. The CDR3 is made up of 13 amino acids. CDR3 protein: CAINRQPNTEAFF.

The chain recombines TRBV28 with TRBJ1-6. This CDR3 has 12 residues. Germline-derived CDR1 and CDR2 are MDHEN and SYDVKM. The CDR3 region is CASVNRPSPLHF. Filled out from reference TRBV28 and TRBJ1-6, the complete variable domain reads DVKVTQSSRYLVKRTGEKVFLECVQDMDHENMFWYRQDPGLGLRLIYFSYDVKMKEKGDIPEGYSVSREKKERFSLILESASTNQTSMYLCASVNRPSPLHFGNGTRLTVT.

The chain couples TRBV3-1 to TRBJ2-3; lacking DNA, the TRBD2 call made by TCRdb goes unchecked. This CDR3 is built from 13 residues. Germline CDR1 LGHDT, CDR2 YNNKEL (reference sequence). The CDR3 loop is CASKRGGTDTQYF.

The chain is built from TRBV9 and TRBJ2-1; TCRdb's D call of TRBD1 is untestable without DNA. Germline CDR1 SGDLS, CDR2 YYNGEE. This CDR3 comprises 15 residues. The CDR3 loop is CASSEGDRFYNEQFF.

The rearrangement joins TRBV5-6 to TRBJ2-5; the D call from TCRdb, TRBD2, cannot be confirmed without DNA. The CDR3 length is 15 residues. CDR1 is SGHDT and CDR2 is YYEEEE in the germline V gene. The CDR3 sequence is CASSWLRDPEETQYF.

The chain uses TRBV6-1 and TRBJ2-7; there is no DNA to check the TCRdb D call of TRBD1. Germline V gene data show CDR1 as MNHNS and CDR2 as SASEGT. CDR3 size: 14 residues. The CDR3 is CASNRLSGVYEQYF.

The gene calls are TRBV20-1 and TRBJ2-7; the TCRdb D gene call, TRBD1, has no DNA to confirm it. The CDR3 is made up of 13 amino acids. Germline values: CDR1 DFQATT, CDR2 SNEGSKA (reference sequence). The CDR3 sequence is CSAIDRGRYEQYF.

J is TRBJ1-6 and V is TRBV20-1; TCRdb returns TRBD1, unconfirmable since there is no DNA. This CDR3 spans 15 amino acids. Per germline, CDR1 DFQATT and CDR2 SNEGSKA (reference sequence). Here the CDR3 reads CSASSPDRQFSPLHF.

V is TRBV7-3 and J is TRBJ1-1. The CDR3 is made up of 14 amino acids. The germline CDR1 and CDR2 sequences are SGHTA and FQGTGA. This chain's CDR3 is CASSLQGSNTEAFF.

The chain joins TRBV20-1 to TRBJ2-5; the TCRdb call, TRBD2, lacks DNA for checking. The CDR3 extends over 16 amino acids. In germline, CDR1 is DFQATT, CDR2 SNEGSKA (reference sequence). Here the CDR3 reads CSARSGPSRVQETQYF.

The rearrangement links TRBV5-1 to TRBJ2-1; lacking DNA, the TRBD2 call made by TCRdb goes unchecked. The CDR3 has 17 residues. Germline CDR1 reads SGHRS; CDR2 reads YFSETQ. The chain's CDR3 is CASSFIAGGRPYNEQFF.

The rearrangement uses TRBV7-2 and TRBJ2-4; TCRdb's D call, TRBD2, is unchecked because there is no DNA. Germline V lookup: CDR1 SGHTA, CDR2 FQGNSA. The CDR3 spans 13 residues. CDR3 sequence: CASSSPGGNTQYF. The complete variable domain, with remaining parts taken from reference TRBV7-2 and TRBJ2-4, reads GAGVSQSPSNKVTEKGKDVELRCDPISGHTALYWYRQSLGQGLEFLIYFQGNSAPDKSGLPSDRFSAERTGGSVSTLTIQRTQQEDSAVYLCASSSPGGNTQYFGAGTRLSVL.

The chain links TRBV4-3 to TRBJ1-6; the D gene TCRdb calls, TRBD1, cannot be checked with no DNA. The CDR3 has 15 residues. Per germline, CDR1 LGHNA and CDR2 YSLEER. The CDR3 protein is CASSQEGQGDSPLHF.

The V call is TRBV27, the J call TRBJ1-1; with no DNA, the TCRdb D assignment of TRBD1 cannot be verified. The CDR3 spans 14 residues. CDR1 and CDR2 (germline): MNHEY, SMNVEV (reference sequence). The CDR3 protein is CASNPIGGAVEAFF.

The chain employs TRBV9 and TRBJ2-2; TCRdb reports TRBD1, a call that lacks DNA to check it against. Germline V lookup: CDR1 SGDLS, CDR2 YYNGEE. The CDR3 loop spans 15 amino acids. The CDR3 is CASSVLGGVTGELFF.

The chain links TRBV6-5 to TRBJ2-2; TCRdb lists TRBD2, though no DNA is available to test this call. Germline V gene data show CDR1 as MNHEY and CDR2 as SVGAGI. This CDR3 is built from 16 residues. CDR3 sequence reads: CASSYSLAGGTGELFF.

V is TRBV11-2 and J is TRBJ2-1. The germline CDR1 and CDR2 sequences are SGHAT and FQNNGV. The CDR3 runs 14 residues. This CDR3 is CASSSDGTYNEQFF.

The chain couples TRBV12-3 or TRBV12-4 to TRBJ2-2; the D call of TRBD2 rests on TCRdb alone, since no DNA is present to check it. This CDR3 contains 16 residues. This CDR3 reads CASSLEALTNTGELFF.

The J gene is TRBJ1-4, the V gene TRBV6-1; TCRdb gives TRBD1 as the D gene, but with no DNA this cannot be confirmed. CDR1 is MNHNS and CDR2 is SASEGT in the germline V gene. This CDR3 is built from 14 residues. The CDR3 here is CASSLTGPNEKLFF.

The V and J genes are TRBV10-2 and TRBJ2-1; TCRdb indicates TRBD1, and absent DNA this call remains unverified. The CDR3 is 15 residues long. The germline V gene has CDR1 WSHSY and CDR2 SAAADI. CDR3 region: CASSGWGGLYNEQFF.

The V call is TRBV7-2, the J call TRBJ2-5; TCRdb's D call of TRBD1 is untestable without DNA. This CDR3 has 16 residues. Germline CDR1 is SGHTA and CDR2 is FQGNSA. The CDR3 loop is CASRKPGQGARETQYF.